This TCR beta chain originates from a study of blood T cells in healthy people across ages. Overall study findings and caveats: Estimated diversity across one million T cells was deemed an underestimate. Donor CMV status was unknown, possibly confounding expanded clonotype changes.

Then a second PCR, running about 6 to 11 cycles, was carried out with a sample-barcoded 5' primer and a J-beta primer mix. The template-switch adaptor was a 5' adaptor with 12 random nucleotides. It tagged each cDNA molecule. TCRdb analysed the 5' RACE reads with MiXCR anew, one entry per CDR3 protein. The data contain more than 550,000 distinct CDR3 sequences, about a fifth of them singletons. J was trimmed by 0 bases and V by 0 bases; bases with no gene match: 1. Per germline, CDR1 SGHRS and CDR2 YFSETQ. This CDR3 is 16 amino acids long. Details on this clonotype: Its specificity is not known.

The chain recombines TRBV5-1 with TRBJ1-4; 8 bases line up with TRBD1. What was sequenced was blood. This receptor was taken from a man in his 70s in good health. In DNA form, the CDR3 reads TGCGCCAGCAGCTTGGAACAGGGGGCAACTAATGAAAAACTGTTTTTT. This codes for CASSLEQGATNEKLFF.